This T cell receptor (beta chain) emerged from a study of breast tumors, draining lymph nodes, adjacent tissues. Study-wide findings and caveats: The data were judged consistent with most tumor T cells coming from lymph node and expanding in tumor. Tumor T cell lymph node origin was a supported hypothesis, not proven. Tumors had less TCR diversity than lymph nodes, more than nontumor tissue.

This clonotype was detected ten times or more. The antigen is unknown. The CDR3 extends over 13 amino acids. Deletions cut 2 bases from V and 5 bases from J, with 9 bases between. CDR1 is GTSNPN and CDR2 is SVGIG in the germline V gene (reference sequence). TCRdb re-derived calls from the multiplex PCR reads in MiXCR, one entry per CDR3 protein. Counted here are about 270,000 distinct CDR3 sequences, 30% occurring once; the ten biggest clones make up about 1%. Samples came from axillary lymph nodes draining the breast cancer. The chain uses TRBV30 and TRBJ2-2; D is ambiguous. This TCR was sampled from a female donor with breast cancer. Some clones in this sample may be carry-over from other donors' samples. The sequenced material came from axillary lymph node tissue. CDR3 in amino acids: CAWSFGRTGELFF. CDR3 DNA: TGTGCCTGGAGTTTCGGGCGAACCGGGGAGCTGTTTTTT.